This TCR beta chain was sequenced during a study of CXCR3-negative and CXCR3-positive naive CD8 T cells. Findings of the study overall: Naive cells positive for CXCR3 carried more hydrophobic TRB CDR3s than CXCR3-negative ones.

The method, 5' RACE with UMI labels, was used to prepare the TRB cDNA libraries. TCRdb re-called the 5' RACE reads and gives one entry per CDR3 protein, without DNA. Its listing shows over 70,000 distinct CDR3 sequences. This CDR3 has 15 residues. Germline assignment: CDR1 MNHEY and CDR2 SVGAGI. Points on this clonotype: The antigen remains unidentified.

The rearrangement uses TRBV6-5 and TRBJ1-1; TCRdb indicates TRBD1, and absent DNA this call remains unverified. The sequence derives from a human donor in good health. Some clones in this sample may be carry-over from other donors' samples. What was sequenced was naive CXCR3+ CD8+ T cells from blood. Subset reported: CD45RO-CCR7+CD27+CD95- naive CD8+ T cells expressing CXCR3 (TNR3+). The CDR3 spells CASSYNSGGATEAFF.